This T cell receptor beta chain was identified in a study of blood T cell repertoires in COVID-19. Overall study: Samples representing acute and convalescent COVID-19 were sourced from the United States, Italy and Spain. T cells, B-cell-depleted T cells, or PBMCs provided the cDNA or gDNA that served as material.

How the authors handled the data: Reference gene primers were amplified, and this amplification served to estimate nucleated cell counts. Sequencing was performed with immunoSEQ multiplex PCR; in TCRdb, only in-frame clones are kept and a portion is missing. V, J and clone size reflect that table, while D and trimming were determined from the DNA. This sample yields 300,000 or so clones, of which approximately 89% are seen a single time; roughly 8% belongs to the top ten. Unmatched junction bases numbered 9, after V lost 3 bases and J lost 11 bases. The germline V gene encodes CDR1 SGHDN and CDR2 FVKESK. The CDR3 sequence is 13 residues long.

This clonotype was obtained from a woman aged 45-65 years who had recovered from COVID-19. Input material: peripheral blood. The V and J genes are TRBV14 and TRBJ1-1, with 7 bases lining up with TRBD1. The CDR3: CASSQMTGRRAFF. In DNA, the CDR3 is TGTGCCAGCAGCCAGATGACAGGGCGTCGGGCTTTCTTT.